This T cell receptor beta chain was sequenced for a study of OX40 agonist ivuxolimab in advanced cancers. Across the study: Enrolled patients in dose escalation had cancers that were hepatocellular carcinoma, melanoma, renal cell or head and neck cancer. Three patients had partial responses: one hepatocellular carcinoma, two cutaneous melanoma. Regarding the study as a whole: By week 6 at 0.1 to 3.0 mg/kg, blood CD4+ and CD8+ T cells had expanded clonally. Patients with a partial response at 0.1-3.0 mg/kg had among the lowest clonal expansion.

This table comes from immunoSEQ multiplex PCR, and its TCRdb copy is limited to in-frame clones, with some not included. The table has about 20,000 clones, almost 85% seen once. On this clone itself: Its antigen remains unidentified.

This receptor was taken from an adult with an advanced solid tumor such as melanoma, head and neck, liver or kidney cancer. Sequenced here: CD4+ or CD8+ T cells sorted from blood, sampled in a trial of the OX40 agonist ivuxolimab.

CDR3 DNA sequence: TGTGCCAGCAGCTTAGGCACAGGGGTGGGCACTGAAGCTTTCTTT. As protein: CASSLGTGVGTEAFF. The chain employs TRBV11-2 and TRBJ1-1; 7 bases agree with TRBD1. CDR1 is SGHAT and CDR2 is FQNNGV in the germline V gene. The CDR3 extends over 15 amino acids. V lost 1 base to trimming and J lost 4 bases; unmatched junction nucleotides: 6.